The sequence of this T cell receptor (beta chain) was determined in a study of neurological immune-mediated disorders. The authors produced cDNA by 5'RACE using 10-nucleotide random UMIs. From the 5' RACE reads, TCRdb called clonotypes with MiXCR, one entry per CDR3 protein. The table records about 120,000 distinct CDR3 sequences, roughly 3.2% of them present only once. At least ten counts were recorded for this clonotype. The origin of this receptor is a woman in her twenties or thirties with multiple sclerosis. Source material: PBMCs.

Here the CDR3 reads CSAYVQGFEAFF. The DNA of the CDR3 is TGCAGTGCTTACGTACAGGGGTTTGAAGCTTTCTTT. The V gene is TRBV20-1, the J gene TRBJ1-1; 7 bases agree with TRBD1. The CDR3 covers 12 residues. Germline CDR1 is DFQATT and CDR2 is SNEGSKA (reference sequence). With 5 bases clipped from V and 7 bases from J, the junction kept 7 bases outside the gene matches.